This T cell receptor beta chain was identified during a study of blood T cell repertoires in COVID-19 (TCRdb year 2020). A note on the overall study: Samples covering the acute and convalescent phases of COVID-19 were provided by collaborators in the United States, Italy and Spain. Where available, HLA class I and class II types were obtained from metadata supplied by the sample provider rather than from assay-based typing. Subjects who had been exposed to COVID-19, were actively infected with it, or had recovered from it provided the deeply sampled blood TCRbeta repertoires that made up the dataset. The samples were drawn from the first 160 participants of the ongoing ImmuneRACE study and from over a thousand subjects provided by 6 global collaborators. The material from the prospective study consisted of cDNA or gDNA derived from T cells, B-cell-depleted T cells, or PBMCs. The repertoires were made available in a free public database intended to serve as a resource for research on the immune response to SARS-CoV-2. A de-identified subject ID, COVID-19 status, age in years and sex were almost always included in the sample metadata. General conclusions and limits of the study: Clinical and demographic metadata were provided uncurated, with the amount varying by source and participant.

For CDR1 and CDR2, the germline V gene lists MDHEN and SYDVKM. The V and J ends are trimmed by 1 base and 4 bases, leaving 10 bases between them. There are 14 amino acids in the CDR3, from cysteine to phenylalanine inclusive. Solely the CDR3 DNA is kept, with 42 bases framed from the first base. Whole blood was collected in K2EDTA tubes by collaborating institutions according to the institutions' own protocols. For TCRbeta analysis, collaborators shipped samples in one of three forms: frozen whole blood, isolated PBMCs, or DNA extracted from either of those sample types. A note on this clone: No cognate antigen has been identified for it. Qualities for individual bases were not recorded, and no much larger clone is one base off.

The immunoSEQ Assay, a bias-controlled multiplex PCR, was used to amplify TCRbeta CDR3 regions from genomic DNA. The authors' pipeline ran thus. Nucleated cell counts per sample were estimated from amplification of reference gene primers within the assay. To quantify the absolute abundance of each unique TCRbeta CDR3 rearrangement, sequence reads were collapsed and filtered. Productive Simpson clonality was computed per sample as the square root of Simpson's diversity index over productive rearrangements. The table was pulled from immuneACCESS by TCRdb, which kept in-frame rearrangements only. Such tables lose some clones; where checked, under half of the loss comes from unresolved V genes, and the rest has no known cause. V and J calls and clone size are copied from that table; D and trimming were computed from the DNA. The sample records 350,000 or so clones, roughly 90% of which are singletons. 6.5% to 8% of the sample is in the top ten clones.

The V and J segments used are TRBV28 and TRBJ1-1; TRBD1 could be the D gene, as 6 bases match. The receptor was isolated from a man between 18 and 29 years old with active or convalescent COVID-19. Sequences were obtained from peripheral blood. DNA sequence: TGTGCCAGCAGTTTATTAGGGGGGGCCACTGAAGCTTTCTTT. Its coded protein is CASSLLGGATEAFF. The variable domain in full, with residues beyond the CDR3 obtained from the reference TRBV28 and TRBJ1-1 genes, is DVKVTQSSRYLVKRTGEKVFLECVQDMDHENMFWYRQDPGLGLRLIYFSYDVKMKEKGDIPEGYSVSREKKERFSLILESASTNQTSMYLCASSLLGGATEAFFGQGTRLTVV.